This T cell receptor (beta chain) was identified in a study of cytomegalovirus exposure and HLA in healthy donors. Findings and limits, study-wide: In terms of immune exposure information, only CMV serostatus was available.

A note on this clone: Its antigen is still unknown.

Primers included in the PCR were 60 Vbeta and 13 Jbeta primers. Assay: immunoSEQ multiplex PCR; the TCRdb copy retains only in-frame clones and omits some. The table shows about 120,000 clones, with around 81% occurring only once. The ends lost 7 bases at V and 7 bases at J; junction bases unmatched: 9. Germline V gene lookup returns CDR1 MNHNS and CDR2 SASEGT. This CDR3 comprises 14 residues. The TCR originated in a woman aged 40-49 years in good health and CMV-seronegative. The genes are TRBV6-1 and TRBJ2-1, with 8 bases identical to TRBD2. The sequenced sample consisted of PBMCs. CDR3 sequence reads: CASTTSGPQNEQFF. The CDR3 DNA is TGTGCCAGCACCACTAGCGGCCCTCAGAATGAGCAGTTCTTC.